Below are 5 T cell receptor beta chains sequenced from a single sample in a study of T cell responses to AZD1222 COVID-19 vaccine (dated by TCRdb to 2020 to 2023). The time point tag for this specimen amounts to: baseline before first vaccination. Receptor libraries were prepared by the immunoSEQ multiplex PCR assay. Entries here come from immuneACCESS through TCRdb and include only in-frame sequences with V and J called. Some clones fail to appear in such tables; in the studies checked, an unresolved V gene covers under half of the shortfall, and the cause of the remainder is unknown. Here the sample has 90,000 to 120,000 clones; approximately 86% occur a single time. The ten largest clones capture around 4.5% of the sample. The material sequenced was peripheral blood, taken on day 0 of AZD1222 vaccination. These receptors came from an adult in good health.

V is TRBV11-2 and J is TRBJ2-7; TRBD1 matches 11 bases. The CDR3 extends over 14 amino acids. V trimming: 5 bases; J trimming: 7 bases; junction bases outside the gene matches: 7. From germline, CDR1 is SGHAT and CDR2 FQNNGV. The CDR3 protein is CASSVLGTGGEQYF. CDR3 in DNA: TGTGCCAGCAGCGTTCTGGGGACAGGGGGGGAGCAGTACTTC.

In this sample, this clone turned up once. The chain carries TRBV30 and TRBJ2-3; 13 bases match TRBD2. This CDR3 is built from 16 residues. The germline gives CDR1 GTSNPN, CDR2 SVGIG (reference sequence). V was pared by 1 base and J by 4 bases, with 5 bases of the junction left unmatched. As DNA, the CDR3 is TGTGCCTGGAGTGAGGGGACTAGCGGGAAATCAGATACGCAGTATTTT. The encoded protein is CAWSEGTSGKSDTQYF.

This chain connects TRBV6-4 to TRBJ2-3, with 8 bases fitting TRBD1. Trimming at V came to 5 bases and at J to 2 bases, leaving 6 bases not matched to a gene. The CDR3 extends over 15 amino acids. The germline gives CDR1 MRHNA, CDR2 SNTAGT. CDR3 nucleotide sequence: TGTGCCAGCAGTTCGACGGGACAGGTCACAGATACGCAGTATTTT. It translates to CASSSTGQVTDTQYF.

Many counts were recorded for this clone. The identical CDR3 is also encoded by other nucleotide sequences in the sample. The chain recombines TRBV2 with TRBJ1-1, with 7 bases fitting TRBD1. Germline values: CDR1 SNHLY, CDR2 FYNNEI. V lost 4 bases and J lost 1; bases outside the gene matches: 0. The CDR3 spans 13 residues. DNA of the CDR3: TGTGCCAGCAGTGGACAGGGGAACACTGAAGCTTTCTTT. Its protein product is CASSGQGNTEAFF.

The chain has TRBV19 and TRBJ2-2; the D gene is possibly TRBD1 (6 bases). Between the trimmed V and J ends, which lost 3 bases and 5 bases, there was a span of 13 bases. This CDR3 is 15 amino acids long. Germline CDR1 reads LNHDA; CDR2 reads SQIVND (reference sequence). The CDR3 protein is CASSMGAGLTGELFF. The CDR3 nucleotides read TGTGCCAGTAGTATGGGGGCAGGGTTAACCGGGGAGCTGTTTTTT.